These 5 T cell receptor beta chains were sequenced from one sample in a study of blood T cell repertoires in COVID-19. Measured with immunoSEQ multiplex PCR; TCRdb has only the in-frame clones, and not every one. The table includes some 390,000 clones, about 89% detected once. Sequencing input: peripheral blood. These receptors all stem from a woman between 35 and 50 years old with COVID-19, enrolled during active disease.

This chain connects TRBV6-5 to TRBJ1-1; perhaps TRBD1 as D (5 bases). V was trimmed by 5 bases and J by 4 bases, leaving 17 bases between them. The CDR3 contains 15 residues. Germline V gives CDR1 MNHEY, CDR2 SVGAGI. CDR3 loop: CASSPRGGPGTEAFF. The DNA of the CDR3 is TGTGCCAGCAGTCCCCGGGGGGGTCCGGGCACTGAAGCTTTCTTT.

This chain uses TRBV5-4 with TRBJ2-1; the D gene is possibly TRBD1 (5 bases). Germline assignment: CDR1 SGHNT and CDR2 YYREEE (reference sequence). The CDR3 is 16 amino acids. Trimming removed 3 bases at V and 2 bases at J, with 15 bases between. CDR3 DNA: TGTGCCAGCAGCTCCGGACACCCAGGACCCTACAATGAGCAGTTCTTC. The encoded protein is CASSSGHPGPYNEQFF.

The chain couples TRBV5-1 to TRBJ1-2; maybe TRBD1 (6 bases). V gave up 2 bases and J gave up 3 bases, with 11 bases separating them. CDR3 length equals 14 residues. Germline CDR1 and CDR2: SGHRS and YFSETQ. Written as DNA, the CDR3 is TGCGCCAGCAGCTTTATAGGGGGGGACTATGGCTACACCTTC. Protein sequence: CASSFIGGDYGYTF. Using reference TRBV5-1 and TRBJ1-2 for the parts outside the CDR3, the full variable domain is KAGVTQTPRYLIKTRGQQVTLSCSPISGHRSVSWYQQTPGQGLQFLFEYFSETQRNKGNFPGRFSGRQFSNSRSEMNVSTLELGDSALYLCASSFIGGDYGYTFGSGTRLTVV.

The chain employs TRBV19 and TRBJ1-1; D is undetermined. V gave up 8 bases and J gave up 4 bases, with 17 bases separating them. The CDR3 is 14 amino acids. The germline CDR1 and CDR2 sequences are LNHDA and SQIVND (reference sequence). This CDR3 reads CASERSDSGTEAFF. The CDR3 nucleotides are TGTGCCAGTGAACGGAGCGATTCTGGCACTGAAGCTTTCTTT.

Here the CDR3 reads CASSRGWRQGTSNEQFF. The CDR3 DNA sequence: TGTGCCAGTAGTAGGGGGTGGAGACAGGGCACCTCCAATGAGCAGTTCTTC. The rearrangement uses TRBV19 and TRBJ2-1; 7 positions agree with TRBD1. The CDR3 extends over 17 amino acids. V gave up 4 bases and J gave up 6 bases; unmatched junction bases: 15. Germline values: CDR1 LNHDA, CDR2 SQIVND (reference sequence).